This T cell receptor beta chain derives from a study of shared clonotypes between healthy human individuals. General study results and limits: The study sampled only blood, and tissue repertoires likely differ.

The assay ran at deep level. Every unsorted PBMC PCR replicate was loaded with about 290 ng DNA, 25,000 to 30,000 T cell genomes. Sequencing on ten immunoSEQ deep assay plates was performed for unsorted PBMC DNA. The table came from immunoSEQ multiplex PCR; TCRdb's copy has only in-frame clones and leaves some out. The table has about half a million clones, roughly 85% seen once. Germline CDR1 is GTSNPN and CDR2 is SVGIG (reference sequence). The CDR3 loop spans 13 amino acids. The V end lost 0 bases, the J end lost 7 bases, and 9 bases lay between the germline ends. About this clone itself: Its antigen is not known.

The clonotype originates from a woman in her forties in good health. Some clones in this sample may be carry-over from other donors' samples. The sequenced sample was PBMCs. The rearrangement links TRBV30 to TRBJ1-4; the D gene is possibly TRBD1 (6 bases). CDR3 in amino acids: CAWSVVTGEKLFF. The CDR3 nucleotides are TGTGCCTGGAGTGTTGTGACAGGTGAAAAACTGTTTTTT.